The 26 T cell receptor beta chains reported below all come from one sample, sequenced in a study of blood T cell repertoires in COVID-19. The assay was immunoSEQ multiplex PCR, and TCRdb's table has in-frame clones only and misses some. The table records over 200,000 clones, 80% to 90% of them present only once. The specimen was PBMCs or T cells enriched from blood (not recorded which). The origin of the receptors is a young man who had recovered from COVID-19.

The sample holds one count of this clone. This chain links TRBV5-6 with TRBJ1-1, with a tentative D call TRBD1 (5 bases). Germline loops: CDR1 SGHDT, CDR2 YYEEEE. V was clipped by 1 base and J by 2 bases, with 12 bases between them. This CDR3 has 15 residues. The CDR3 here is CASSLYRTKNTEAFF. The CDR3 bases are TGTGCCAGCAGCTTGTATCGGACAAAAAACACTGAAGCTTTCTTT.

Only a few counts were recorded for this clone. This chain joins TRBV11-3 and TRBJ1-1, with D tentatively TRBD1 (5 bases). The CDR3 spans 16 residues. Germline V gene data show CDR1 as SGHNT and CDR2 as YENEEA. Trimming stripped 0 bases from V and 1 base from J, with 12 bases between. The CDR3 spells CASSLDPGQQNTEAFF. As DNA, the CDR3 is TGTGCCAGCAGCTTAGATCCCGGACAACAGAACACTGAAGCTTTCTTT.

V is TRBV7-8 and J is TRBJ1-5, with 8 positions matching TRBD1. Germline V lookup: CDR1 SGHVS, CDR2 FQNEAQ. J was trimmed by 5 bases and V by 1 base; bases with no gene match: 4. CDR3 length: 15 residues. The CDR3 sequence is CASSLDRTGYQPQHF. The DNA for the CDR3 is TGTGCCAGCAGCTTAGACCGGACAGGGTATCAGCCCCAGCATTTT.

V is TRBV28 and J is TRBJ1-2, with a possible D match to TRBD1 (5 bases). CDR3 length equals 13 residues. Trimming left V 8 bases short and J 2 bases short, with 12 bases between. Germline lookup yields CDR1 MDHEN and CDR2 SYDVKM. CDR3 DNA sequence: TGTGCCAGCTCTGGCGGGACCAACTATGGCTACACCTTC. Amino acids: CASSGGTNYGYTF.

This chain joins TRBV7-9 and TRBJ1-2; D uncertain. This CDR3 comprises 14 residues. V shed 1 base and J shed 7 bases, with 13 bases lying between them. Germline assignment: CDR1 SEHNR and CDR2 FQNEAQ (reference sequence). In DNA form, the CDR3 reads TGTGCCAGCAGCTTAGGAACCGCGTCTCTTGGCTACACCTTC. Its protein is CASSLGTASLGYTF.

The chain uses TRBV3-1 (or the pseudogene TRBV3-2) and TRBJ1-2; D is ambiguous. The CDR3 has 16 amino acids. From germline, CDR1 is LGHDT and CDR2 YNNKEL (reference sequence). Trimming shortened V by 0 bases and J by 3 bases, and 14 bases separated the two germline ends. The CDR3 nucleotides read TGTGCCAGCAGCCAAGATTTGAACGGGTTGTACTATGGCTACACCTTC. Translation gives CASSQDLNGLYYGYTF.

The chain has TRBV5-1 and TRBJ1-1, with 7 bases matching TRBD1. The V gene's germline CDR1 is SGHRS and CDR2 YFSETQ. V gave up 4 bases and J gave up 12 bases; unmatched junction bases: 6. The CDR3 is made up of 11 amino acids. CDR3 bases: TGCGCCAGCAGCAGGGGACAGCGAACTTTCTTT. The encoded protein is CASSRGQRTFF.

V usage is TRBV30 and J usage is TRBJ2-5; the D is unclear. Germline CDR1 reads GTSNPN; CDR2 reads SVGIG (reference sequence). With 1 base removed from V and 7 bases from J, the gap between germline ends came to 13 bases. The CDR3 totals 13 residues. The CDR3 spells CAWSGAGQWTQYF. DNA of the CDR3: TGTGCCTGGAGTGGGGCTGGGCAGTGGACCCAGTACTTC.

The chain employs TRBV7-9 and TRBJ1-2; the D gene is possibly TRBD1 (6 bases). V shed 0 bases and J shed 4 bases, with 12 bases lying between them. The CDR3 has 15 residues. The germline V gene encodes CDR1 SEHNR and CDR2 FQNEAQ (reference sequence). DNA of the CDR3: TGTGCCAGCAGCTTAGCCCGGACAGAGAGCTATGGCTACACCTTC. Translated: CASSLARTESYGYTF.

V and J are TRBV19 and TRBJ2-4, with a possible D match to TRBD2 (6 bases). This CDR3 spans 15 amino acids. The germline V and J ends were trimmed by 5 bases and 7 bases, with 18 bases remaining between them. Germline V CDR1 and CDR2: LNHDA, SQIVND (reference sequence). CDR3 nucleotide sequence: TGTGCCAGTAGTCCCTTGGAGGGCGGTATCAACATTCAGTACTTC. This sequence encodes CASSPLEGGINIQYF.

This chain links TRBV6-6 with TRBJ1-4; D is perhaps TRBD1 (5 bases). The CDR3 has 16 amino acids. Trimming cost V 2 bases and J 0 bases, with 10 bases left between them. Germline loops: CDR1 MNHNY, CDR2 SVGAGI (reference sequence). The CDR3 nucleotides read TGTGCCAGCAGTTACATCAAGACAGCAACTAATGAAAAACTGTTTTTT. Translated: CASSYIKTATNEKLFF.

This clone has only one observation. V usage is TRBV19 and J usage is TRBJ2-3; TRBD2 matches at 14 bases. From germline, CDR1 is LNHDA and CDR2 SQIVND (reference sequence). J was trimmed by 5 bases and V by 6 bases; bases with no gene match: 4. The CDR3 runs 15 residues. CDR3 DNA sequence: TGTGCCAGTAGCGGACTAGCGGGAGGAAGAGATACGCAGTATTTT. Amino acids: CASSGLAGGRDTQYF.

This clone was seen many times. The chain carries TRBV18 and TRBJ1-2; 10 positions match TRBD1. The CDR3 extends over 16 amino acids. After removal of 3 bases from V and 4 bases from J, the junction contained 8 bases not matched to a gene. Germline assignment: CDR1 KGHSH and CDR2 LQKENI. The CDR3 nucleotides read TGTGCCAGCTCACCCGCGGGACAGGGGCTCACCTATGGCTACACCTTC. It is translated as CASSPAGQGLTYGYTF.

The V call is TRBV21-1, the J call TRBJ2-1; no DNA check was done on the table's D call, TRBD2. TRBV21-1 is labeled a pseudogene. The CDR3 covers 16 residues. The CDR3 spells CASSIGGAPSYNEQFF. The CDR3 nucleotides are TGTGCCAGCAGCATTGGAGGAGCTCCCTCCTACAATGAGCAGTTCTTC.

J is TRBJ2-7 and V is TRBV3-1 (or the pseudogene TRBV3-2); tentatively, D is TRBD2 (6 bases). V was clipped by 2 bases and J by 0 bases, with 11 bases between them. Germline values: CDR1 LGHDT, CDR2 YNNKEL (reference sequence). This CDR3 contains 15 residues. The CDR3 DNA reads TGTGCCAGCAGCCAATTGGCCGGGAGCTCCTACGAGCAGTACTTC. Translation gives CASSQLAGSSYEQYF.

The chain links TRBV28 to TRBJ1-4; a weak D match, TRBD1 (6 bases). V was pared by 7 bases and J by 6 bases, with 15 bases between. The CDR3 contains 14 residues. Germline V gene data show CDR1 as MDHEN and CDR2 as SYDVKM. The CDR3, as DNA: TGTGCCAGCATCCCCCAGGGGCAGTATGAAAAACTGTTTTTT. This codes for CASIPQGQYEKLFF.

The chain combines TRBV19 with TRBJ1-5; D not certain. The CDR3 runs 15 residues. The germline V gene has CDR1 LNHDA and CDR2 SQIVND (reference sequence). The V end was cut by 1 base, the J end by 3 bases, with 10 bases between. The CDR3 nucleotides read TGTGCCAGTAGTATAGGTGGGCTCATCAATCAGCCCCAGCATTTT. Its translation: CASSIGGLINQPQHF.

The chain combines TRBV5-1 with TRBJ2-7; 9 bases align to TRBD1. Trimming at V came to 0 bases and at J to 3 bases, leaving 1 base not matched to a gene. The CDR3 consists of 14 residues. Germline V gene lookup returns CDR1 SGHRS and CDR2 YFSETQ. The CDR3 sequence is CASSLAGQGYEQYF. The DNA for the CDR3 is TGCGCCAGCAGCTTGGCGGGACAGGGCTACGAGCAGTACTTC.

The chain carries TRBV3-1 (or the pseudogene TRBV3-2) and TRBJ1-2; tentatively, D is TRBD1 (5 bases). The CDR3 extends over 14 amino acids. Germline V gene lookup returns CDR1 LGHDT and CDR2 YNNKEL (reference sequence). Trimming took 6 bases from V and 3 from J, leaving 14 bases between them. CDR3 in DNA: TGTGCCAGCAGGCAGGGCGGAGGGTACTATGGCTACACCTTC. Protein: CASRQGGGYYGYTF.

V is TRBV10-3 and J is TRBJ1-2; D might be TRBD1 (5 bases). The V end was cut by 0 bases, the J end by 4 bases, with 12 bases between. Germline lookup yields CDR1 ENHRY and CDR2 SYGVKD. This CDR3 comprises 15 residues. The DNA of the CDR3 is TGTGCCATCAGTGAGTCTTGGCAGGGCCGCTATGGCTACACCTTC. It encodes CAISESWQGRYGYTF.

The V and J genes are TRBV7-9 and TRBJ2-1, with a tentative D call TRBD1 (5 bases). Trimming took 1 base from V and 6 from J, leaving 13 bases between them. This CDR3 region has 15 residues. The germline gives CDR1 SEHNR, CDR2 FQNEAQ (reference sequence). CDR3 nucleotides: TGTGCCAGCAGCTTAGTAGCTACCAGGGTCAATGAGCAGTTCTTC. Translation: CASSLVATRVNEQFF.

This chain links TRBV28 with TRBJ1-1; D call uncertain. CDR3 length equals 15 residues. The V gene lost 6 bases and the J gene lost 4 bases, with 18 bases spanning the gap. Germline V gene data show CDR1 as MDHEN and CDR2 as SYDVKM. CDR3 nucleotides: TGTGCCAGCAGACCACAATCATCCCTGGTCACTGAAGCTTTCTTT. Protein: CASRPQSSLVTEAFF.

CDR3 loop: CAWAPIGNEQFF. The CDR3 coding sequence is TGTGCCTGGGCCCCCATCGGGAATGAGCAGTTCTTC. The gene calls are TRBV30 and TRBJ2-1; D not certain. Germline loops: CDR1 GTSNPN, CDR2 SVGIG (reference sequence). CDR3 size: 12 residues. Trimming removed 5 bases at V and 7 bases at J, with 12 bases between.

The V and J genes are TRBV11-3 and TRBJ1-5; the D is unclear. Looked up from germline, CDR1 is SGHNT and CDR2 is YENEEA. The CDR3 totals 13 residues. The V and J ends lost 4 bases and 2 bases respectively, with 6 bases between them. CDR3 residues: CASSSTGNQPQHF. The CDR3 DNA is TGTGCCAGCAGCTCCACGGGCAATCAGCCCCAGCATTTT.

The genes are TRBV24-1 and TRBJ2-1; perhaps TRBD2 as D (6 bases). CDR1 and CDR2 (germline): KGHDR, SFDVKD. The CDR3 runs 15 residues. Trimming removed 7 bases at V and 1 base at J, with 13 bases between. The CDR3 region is CATRNRDSSYNEQFF. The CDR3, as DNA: TGTGCCACCAGAAACCGGGACTCGTCCTACAATGAGCAGTTCTTC.

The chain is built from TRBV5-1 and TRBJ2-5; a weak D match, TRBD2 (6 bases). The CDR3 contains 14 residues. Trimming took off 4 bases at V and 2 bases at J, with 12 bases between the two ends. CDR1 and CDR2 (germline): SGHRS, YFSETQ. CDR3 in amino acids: CASSKLALQETQYF. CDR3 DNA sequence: TGCGCCAGCAGCAAGCTAGCGCTTCAAGAGACCCAGTACTTC.